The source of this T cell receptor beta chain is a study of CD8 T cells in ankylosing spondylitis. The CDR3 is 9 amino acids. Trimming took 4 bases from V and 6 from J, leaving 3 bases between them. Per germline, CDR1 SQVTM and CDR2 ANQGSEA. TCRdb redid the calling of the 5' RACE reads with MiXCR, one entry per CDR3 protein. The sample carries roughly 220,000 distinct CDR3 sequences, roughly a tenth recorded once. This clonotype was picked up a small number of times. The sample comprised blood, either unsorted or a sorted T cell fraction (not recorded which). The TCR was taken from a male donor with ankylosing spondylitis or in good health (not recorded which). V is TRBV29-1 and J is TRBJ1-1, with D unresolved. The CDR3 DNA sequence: TGCAGCGTTGTATCTGAAGCTTTCTTT. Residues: CSVVSEAFF.